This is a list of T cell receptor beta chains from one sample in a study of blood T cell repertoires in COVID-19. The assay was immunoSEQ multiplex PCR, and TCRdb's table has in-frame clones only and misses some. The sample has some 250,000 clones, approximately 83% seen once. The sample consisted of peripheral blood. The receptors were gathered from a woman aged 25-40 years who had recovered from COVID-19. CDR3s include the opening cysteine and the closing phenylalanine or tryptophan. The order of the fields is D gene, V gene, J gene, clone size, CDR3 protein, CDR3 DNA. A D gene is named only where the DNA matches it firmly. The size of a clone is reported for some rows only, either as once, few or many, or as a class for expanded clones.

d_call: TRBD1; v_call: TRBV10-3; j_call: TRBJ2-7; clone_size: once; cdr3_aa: CAISDRGPIEQYF; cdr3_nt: TGTGCCATCAGTGACAGGGGGCCGATCGAGCAGTACTTC
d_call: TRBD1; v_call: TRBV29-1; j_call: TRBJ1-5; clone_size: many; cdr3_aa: CSVTIGTGASNQPQHF; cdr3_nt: TGCAGCGTTACAATTGGGACAGGGGCTAGCAATCAGCCCCAGCATTTT
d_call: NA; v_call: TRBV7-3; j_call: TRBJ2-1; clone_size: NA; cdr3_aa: CASSYTGYNEQFF; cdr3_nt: TGTGCCAGCAGTTATACAGGATACAATGAGCAGTTCTTC
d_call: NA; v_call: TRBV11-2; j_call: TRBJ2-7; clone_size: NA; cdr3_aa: CASRPHTYEQYF; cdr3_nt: TGTGCCAGCAGACCACACACCTACGAGCAGTACTTC
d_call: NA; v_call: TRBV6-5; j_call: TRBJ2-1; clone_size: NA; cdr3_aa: CASSYSTGSSYNEQFF; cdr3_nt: TGTGCCAGCAGTTACTCGACCGGGAGCTCCTACAATGAGCAGTTCTTC
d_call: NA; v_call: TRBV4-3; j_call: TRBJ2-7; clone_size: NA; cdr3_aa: CASSQGRGRYEQYF; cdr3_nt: TGCGCCAGCAGCCAAGGCAGGGGCCGGTACGAGCAGTACTTC
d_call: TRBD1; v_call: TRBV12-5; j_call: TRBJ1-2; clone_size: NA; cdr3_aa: CASGLDHRGFEGYTF; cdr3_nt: TGTGCTAGTGGTTTGGATCACAGGGGCTTTGAGGGCTACACCTTC
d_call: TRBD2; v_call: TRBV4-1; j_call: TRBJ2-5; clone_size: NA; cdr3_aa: CASSQVVASGGPGVETQYF; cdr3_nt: TGCGCCAGCAGCCAAGTGGTTGCTAGCGGGGGGCCAGGAGTAGAGACCCAGTACTTC
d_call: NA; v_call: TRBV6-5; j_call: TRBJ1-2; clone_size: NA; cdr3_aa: CASSMTVSNYGYTF; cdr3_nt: TGTGCCAGCAGCATGACAGTCTCTAACTATGGCTACACCTTC
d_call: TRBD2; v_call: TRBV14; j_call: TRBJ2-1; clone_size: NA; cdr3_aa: CASSQKRGLPHFHNEQFF; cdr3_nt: TGTGCCAGCAGCCAGAAGCGGGGACTACCTCACTTTCACAATGAGCAGTTCTTC
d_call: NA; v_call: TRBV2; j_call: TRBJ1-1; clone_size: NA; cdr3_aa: CASNRESTEAFF; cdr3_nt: TGTGCCAGCAACAGGGAGAGCACTGAAGCTTTCTTT
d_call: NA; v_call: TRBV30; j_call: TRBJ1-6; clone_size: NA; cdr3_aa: CAWMAVNSPLHF; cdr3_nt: TGTGCCTGGATGGCTGTAAATTCACCCCTCCACTTT
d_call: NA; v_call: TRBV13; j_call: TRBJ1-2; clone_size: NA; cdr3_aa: CASSLGTGSGYGYTF; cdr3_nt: TGTGCCAGCAGCTTAGGCACAGGGTCTGGGTATGGCTACACCTTC
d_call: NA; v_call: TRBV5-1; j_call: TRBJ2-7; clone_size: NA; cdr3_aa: CASSRKGGDEQYF; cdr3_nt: TGCGCCAGCAGCAGAAAGGGGGGGGACGAGCAGTACTTC
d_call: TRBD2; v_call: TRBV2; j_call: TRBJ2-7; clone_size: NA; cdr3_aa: CASIGTSIYEQYF; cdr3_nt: TGTGCCAGCATTGGGACTAGTATCTACGAGCAGTACTTC
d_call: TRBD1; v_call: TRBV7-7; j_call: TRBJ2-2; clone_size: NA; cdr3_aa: CASSRNMGQGLAGELFF; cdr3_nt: TGTGCCAGCAGCCGTAACATGGGACAGGGACTCGCCGGGGAGCTGTTTTTT
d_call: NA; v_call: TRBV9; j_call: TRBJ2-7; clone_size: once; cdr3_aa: CASSVDAGLGSYEQYF; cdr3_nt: TGTGCCAGCAGCGTAGATGCAGGGCTTGGTAGCTACGAGCAGTACTTC
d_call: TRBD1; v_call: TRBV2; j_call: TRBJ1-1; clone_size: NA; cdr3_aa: CASRGQGSMNTEAFF; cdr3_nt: TGTGCCAGCAGAGGACAGGGGTCTATGAACACTGAAGCTTTCTTT
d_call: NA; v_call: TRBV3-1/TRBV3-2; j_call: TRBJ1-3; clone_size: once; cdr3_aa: CASSQSGQSGNTIYF; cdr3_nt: TGTGCCAGCAGCCAATCTGGGCAGTCTGGAAACACCATATATTTT
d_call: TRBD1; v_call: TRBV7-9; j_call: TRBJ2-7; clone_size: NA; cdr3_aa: CASSPRTGAYEQYF; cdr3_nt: TGTGCCAGCAGCCCCCGAACAGGGGCCTACGAGCAGTACTTC
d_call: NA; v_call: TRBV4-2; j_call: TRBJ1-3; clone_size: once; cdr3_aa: CASSQDHSSLGNTIYF; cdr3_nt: TGTGCCAGCAGCCAAGACCACTCCTCTCTGGGAAACACCATATATTTT
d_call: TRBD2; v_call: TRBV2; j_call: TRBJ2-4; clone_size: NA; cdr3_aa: CASSVSSGGEKNIQYF; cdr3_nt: TGTGCCAGCAGTGTCTCTAGCGGGGGGGAAAAAAACATTCAGTACTTC
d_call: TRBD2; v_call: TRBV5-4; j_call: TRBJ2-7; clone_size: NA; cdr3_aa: CASSAAAGGGGEQYF; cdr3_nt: TGTGCCAGCAGCGCAGCCGCGGGGGGAGGAGGCGAGCAGTACTTC
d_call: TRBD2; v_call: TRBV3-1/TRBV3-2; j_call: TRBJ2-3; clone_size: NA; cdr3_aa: CASSLLAGVGDTQYF; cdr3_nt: TGTGCCAGCAGCCTACTAGCGGGGGTGGGTGATACGCAGTATTTT
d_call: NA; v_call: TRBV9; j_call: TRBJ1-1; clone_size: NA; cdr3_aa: CASSLGGSEAFF; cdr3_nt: TGTGCCAGCAGCCTTGGAGGCTCTGAAGCTTTCTTT
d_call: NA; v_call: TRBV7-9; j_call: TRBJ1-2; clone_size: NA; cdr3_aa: CASSLDQTARGYTF; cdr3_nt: TGTGCCAGCAGCTTAGATCAGACTGCCCGCGGCTACACCTTC
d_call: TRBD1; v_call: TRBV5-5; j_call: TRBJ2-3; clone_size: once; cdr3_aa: CASSWPRQGKEGDTQYF; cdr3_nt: TGTGCCAGCAGCTGGCCCCGACAGGGGAAAGAGGGAGATACGCAGTATTTT
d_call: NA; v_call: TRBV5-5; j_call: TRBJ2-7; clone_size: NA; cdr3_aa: CASSLEFGGYYEQYF; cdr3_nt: TGTGCCAGCAGCTTGGAGTTCGGGGGTTATTACGAGCAGTACTTC
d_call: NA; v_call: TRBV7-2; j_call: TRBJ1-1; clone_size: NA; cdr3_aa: CASSIQGIAEAFF; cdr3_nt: TGTGCCAGCAGCATACAGGGTATCGCTGAAGCTTTCTTT
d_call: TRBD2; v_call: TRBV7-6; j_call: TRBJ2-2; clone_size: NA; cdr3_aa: CASSPSGGLETGELFF; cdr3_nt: TGTGCCAGCAGCCCCAGCGGGGGGTTAGAGACCGGGGAGCTGTTTTTT
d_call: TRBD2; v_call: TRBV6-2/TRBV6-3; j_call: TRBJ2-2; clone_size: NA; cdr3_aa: CASSYERGFTGELFF; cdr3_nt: TGTGCCAGCAGTTACGAGCGGGGGTTCACCGGGGAGCTGTTTTTT
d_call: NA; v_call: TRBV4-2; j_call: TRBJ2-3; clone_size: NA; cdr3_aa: CASSRSFSVAADTQYF; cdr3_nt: TGTGCCAGCAGCCGTTCGTTTAGCGTCGCAGCGGATACGCAGTATTTT
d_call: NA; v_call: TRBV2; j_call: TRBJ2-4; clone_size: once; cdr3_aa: CASQGRGGTNIQYF; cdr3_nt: TGTGCCAGCCAAGGGAGGGGGGGCACGAACATTCAGTACTTC
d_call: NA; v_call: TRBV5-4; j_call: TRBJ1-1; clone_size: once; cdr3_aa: CASSLGGPTGNTEAFF; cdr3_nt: TGTGCCAGCAGCTTGGGTGGACCAACAGGGAACACTGAAGCTTTCTTT
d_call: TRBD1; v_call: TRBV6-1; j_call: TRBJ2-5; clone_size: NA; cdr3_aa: CASSDSIDRAVEEAQYF; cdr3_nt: TGTGCCAGCAGTGATTCGATCGACAGGGCCGTGGAGGAGGCCCAGTACTTC
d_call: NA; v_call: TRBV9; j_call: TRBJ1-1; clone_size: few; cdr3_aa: CASSVASLNTEAFF; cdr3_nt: TGTGCCAGCAGCGTAGCGAGCTTGAACACTGAAGCTTTCTTT
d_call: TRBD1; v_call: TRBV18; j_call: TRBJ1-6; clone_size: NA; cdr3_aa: CASSATTGVNSPLHF; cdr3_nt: TGTGCCAGCTCAGCCACTACAGGGGTAAATTCACCCCTCCACTTT
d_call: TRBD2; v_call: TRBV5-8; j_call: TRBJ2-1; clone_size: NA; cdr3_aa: CASSRRSGGLNEQFF; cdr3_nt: TGTGCCAGCAGCCGTCGTTCGGGGGGGCTTAATGAGCAGTTCTTC
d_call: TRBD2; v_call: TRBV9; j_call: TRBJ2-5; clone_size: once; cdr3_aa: CASSVASAGGGETQYF; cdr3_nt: TGTGCCAGCAGCGTAGCATCAGCGGGGGGCGGGGAGACCCAGTACTTC
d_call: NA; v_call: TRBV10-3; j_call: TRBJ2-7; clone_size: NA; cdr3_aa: CAISAAETEQYF; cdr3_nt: TGTGCCATCAGTGCGGCAGAGACAGAGCAGTACTTC
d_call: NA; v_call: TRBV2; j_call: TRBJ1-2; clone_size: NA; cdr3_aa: CASTSIGHLYGYTF; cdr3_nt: TGTGCCAGTACCAGCATCGGACACCTGTATGGCTACACCTTC
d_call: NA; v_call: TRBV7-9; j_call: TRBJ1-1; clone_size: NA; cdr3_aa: CASSLHTGNTEAFF; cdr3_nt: TGTGCCAGCAGCTTACACACGGGGAACACTGAAGCTTTCTTT
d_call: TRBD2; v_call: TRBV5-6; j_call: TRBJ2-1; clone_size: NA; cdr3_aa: CASSLTITGLAGGNEQFF; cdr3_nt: TGTGCCAGCAGCTTGACAATAACGGGACTAGCGGGGGGCAATGAGCAGTTCTTC
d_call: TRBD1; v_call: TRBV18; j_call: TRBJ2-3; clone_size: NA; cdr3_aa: CASSAGTGGSGTDTQYF; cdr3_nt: TGTGCCAGCTCAGCCGGGACAGGGGGATCGGGTACAGATACGCAGTATTTT
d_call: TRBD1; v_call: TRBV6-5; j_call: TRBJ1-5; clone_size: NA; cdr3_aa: CASRSWTGSNQPQHF; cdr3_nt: TGTGCCAGCAGATCCTGGACAGGTAGCAATCAGCCCCAGCATTTT
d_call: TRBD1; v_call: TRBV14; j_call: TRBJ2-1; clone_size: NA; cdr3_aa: CASSQERGLEQFF; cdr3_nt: TGTGCCAGCAGCCAAGAGAGGGGGCTTGAGCAGTTCTTC
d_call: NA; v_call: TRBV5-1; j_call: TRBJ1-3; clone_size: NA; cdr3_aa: CASSLGHYSGNTIYF; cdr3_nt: TGCGCCAGCAGCCTAGGACACTACTCTGGAAACACCATATATTTT
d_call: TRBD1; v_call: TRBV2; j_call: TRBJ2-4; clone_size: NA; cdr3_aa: CASGGNPGQAYVIQYF; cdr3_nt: TGTGCCAGCGGCGGTAACCCGGGACAGGCTTACGTCATTCAGTACTTC
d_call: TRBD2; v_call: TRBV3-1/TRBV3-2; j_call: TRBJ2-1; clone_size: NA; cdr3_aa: CASSQSGAYNEQFF; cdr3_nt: TGTGCCAGCAGCCAAAGCGGGGCCTACAATGAGCAGTTCTTC
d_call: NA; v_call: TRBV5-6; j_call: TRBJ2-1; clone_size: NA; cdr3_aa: CASSSKWTGLYEQFF; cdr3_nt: TGTGCCAGCAGCTCAAAATGGACAGGACTATATGAGCAGTTCTTC
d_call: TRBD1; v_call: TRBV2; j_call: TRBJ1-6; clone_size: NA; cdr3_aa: CASIDRGLLSSPLHF; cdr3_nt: TGTGCCAGCATTGACAGGGGTCTCCTGAGTTCACCCCTCCACTTT
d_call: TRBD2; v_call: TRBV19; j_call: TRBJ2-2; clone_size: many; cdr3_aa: CASSGPGLRTSGELFF; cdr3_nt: TGTGCCAGTAGTGGCCCGGGACTACGAACCTCCGGGGAGCTGTTTTTT
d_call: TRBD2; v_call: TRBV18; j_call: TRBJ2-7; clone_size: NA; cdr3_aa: CASSPGGSNEQYF; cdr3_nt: TGTGCCAGCTCCCCCGGGGGGAGCAACGAGCAGTACTTC
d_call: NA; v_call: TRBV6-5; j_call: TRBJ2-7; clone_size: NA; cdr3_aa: CASSWGASYEQYF; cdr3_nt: TGTGCCAGCAGTTGGGGCGCCTCCTACGAGCAGTACTTC
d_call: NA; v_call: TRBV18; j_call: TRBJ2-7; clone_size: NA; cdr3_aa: CASSPGGTGEGYEQYF; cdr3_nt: TGTGCCAGCTCACCAGGGGGAACGGGGGAAGGGTACGAGCAGTACTTC